This is a list of T cell receptor beta chains from one sample in a study of cytomegalovirus exposure and HLA in healthy donors. Sequencing used immunoSEQ multiplex PCR; TCRdb keeps in-frame clones, though not all of them. The data hold about 150,000 clones, with 60% to 85% observed a single time. The sequenced material came from PBMCs. These receptors all stem from a man aged 35 to 55 in good health and CMV-seropositive. Each CDR3 is given with its conserved first and last residue. D genes are given only for firm matches. Size tells how often a clone was seen (once, few, many) or the class of an expanded clone, and some rows leave it out.

v_call,d_call,clone_size,j_call,cdr3_nt,cdr3_aa
TRBV30,.,.,TRBJ2-5,TGTGCCTGGAGTGTTGGGCAGGGTACGGAGACCCAGTACTTC,CAWSVGQGTETQYF
TRBV5-5,.,.,TRBJ1-5,TGTGCCAGCAGCCCTAGACAGGCAAACAATCAGCCCCAGCATTTT,CASSPRQANNQPQHF
TRBV18,.,.,TRBJ2-7,TGTGCCAGCTCACCTGCTACCGGAATCGGGGCCTACGAGCAGTACTTC,CASSPATGIGAYEQYF
TRBV18,.,.,TRBJ2-2,TGTGCCAGCTCACCAGTGACGTTTCGGAGAACCGGGGAGCTGTTTTTT,CASSPVTFRRTGELFF
TRBV5-6,.,.,TRBJ1-1,TGTGCCAGCAGCTATAACAGGGATGGGGCGGACACTGAAGCTTTCTTT,CASSYNRDGADTEAFF
TRBV18,TRBD1,few,TRBJ2-7,TGTGCCAGCTCCCGCGCCCCGGGACAGGGTATCTACGAGCAGTACTTC,CASSRAPGQGIYEQYF
TRBV4-1,TRBD2,few,TRBJ2-1,TGCGCCAGCAGCTTATGGACTAGCGGAGTTATGCCCCACAATGAGCAGTTCTTC,CASSLWTSGVMPHNEQFF
TRBV7-9,.,.,TRBJ1-4,TGTTCCAGCAGCTTATGGGAGGCGAGTGAAAAACTGTTTTTT,CSSSLWEASEKLFF
TRBV11-2,TRBD2,.,TRBJ2-7,TGTGCCAGCAGCTCGAGACTAGCGGGAGGGCTCTACGAGCAGTACTTC,CASSSRLAGGLYEQYF
TRBV19,TRBD1,few,TRBJ2-3,TGTGCCAGTAGTACCATACCGGGACAGCGCACAGATACGCAGTATTTT,CASSTIPGQRTDTQYF
TRBV21-1,.,once,TRBJ2-7,TGTGCCAGCAGCAAAGCATTCAGGGCCGAAAAGGGGTACGAGCAGTACTTC,CASSKAFRAEKGYEQYF
TRBV4-1,.,.,TRBJ1-1,TGCGCCAGCAGCCACCAGGCAAGGAACACTGAAGCTTTCTTT,CASSHQARNTEAFF
TRBV5-4,TRBD2,.,TRBJ2-7,TGTGCCAGCAAGCGGGAGTTCTCCTACGAGCAGTACTTC,CASKREFSYEQYF
TRBV21-1,.,.,TRBJ2-2,TGTGCCAGCAGCAAACTGCTAGTAATCGGGGAGCTGTTTTTT,CASSKLLVIGELFF
TRBV15,.,.,TRBJ2-1,TGTGCCACCAGCAGAGATCAAGGGGGAGGGCCCTACAATGAGCAGTTCTTC,CATSRDQGGGPYNEQFF
TRBV7-9,.,.,TRBJ2-5,TGTGCCAGCAGCTTAACTAGCTCGGGTTTCGAGACCCAGTACTTC,CASSLTSSGFETQYF
TRBV7-2,.,.,TRBJ1-1,TGTGCCAGCAGCTTATGGGCGAGGAACACTGAAGCTTTCTTT,CASSLWARNTEAFF
TRBV6-1,.,.,TRBJ2-2,TGTGCCAGCAGTGCCATTAGGGAGAAGGGGGAGCTGTTTTTT,CASSAIREKGELFF